This TCR beta chain was sequenced in a study of T cell responses to AZD1222 COVID-19 vaccine. The protocol was immunoSEQ multiplex PCR, while the TCRdb copy is restricted to in-frame clones and leaves out a portion. This sample has about 97,000 clones, with around nine tenths found just once. CDR3 length equals 16 residues. V lost 4 bases, J lost 5 bases, and 8 bases stayed unmatched. Germline V gives CDR1 SNHLY, CDR2 FYNNEI. The sequenced sample was peripheral blood, obtained on day 0 of AZD1222 vaccination. The TCR was taken from an adult in good health. V and J are TRBV2 and TRBJ1-1; 12 nucleotides align to TRBD1. Here the CDR3 DNA reads TGTGCCAGCAGTGGATGGGGACAGGGGGCGCGAACTGAAGCTTTCTTT. Protein: CASSGWGQGARTEAFF. Together with reference TRBV2 and TRBJ1-1, the CDR3 gives the full variable domain: EPEVTQTPSHQVTQMGQEVILRCVPISNHLYFYWYRQILGQKVEFLVSFYNNEISEKSEIFDDQFSVERPDGSNFTLKIRSTKLEDSAMYFCASSGWGQGARTEAFFGQGTRLTVV.